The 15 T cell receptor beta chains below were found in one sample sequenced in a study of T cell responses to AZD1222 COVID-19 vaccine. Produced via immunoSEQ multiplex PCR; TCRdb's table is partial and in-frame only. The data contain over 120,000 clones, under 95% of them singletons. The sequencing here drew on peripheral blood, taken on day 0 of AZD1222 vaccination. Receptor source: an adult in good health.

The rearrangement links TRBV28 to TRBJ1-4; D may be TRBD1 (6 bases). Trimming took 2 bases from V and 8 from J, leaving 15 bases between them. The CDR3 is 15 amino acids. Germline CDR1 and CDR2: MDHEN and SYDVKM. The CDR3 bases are TGTGCCAGCAGTTTAATCTCCCGGGACAACGAAAAACTGTTTTTT. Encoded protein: CASSLISRDNEKLFF.

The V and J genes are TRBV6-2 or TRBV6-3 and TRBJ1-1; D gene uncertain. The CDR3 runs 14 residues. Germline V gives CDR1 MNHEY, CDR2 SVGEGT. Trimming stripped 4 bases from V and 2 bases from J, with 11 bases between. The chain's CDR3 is CASSFARENTEAFF. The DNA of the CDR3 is TGTGCCAGCAGTTTTGCAAGAGAAAACACTGAAGCTTTCTTT.

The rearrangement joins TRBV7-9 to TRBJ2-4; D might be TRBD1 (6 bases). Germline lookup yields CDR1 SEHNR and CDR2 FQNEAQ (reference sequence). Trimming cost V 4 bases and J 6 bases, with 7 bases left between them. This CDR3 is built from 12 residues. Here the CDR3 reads CASSSQGNIQYF. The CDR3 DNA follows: TGTGCCAGCAGCTCACAGGGAAACATTCAGTACTTC.

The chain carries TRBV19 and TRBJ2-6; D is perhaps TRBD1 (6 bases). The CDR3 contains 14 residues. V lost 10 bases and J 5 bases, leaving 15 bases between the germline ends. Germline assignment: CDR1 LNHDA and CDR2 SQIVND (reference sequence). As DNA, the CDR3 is TGTGCCACCCTATCGAGGGGGTGGGCCAACGTCCTGACTTTC. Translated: CATLSRGWANVLTF.

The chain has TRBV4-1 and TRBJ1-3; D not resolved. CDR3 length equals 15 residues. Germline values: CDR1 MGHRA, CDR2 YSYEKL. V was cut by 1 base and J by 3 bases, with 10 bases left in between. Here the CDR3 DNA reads TGCGCCAGCAGCCAAGGGGTGTCATTTGGAAACACCATATATTTT. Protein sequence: CASSQGVSFGNTIYF.

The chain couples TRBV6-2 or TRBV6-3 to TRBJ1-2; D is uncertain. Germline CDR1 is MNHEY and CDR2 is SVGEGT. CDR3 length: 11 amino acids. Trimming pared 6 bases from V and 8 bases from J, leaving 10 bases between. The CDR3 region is CASSHTGGYTF. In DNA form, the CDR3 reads TGTGCCAGCAGCCATACGGGGGGCTACACCTTC.

In DNA, the CDR3 is TGTGCCAGCAGCCCCAGGACAGGAACTAATGAAAAACTGTTTTTT. It encodes CASSPRTGTNEKLFF. The chain links TRBV2 to TRBJ1-4; 7 bases line up with TRBD1. Trimming took 6 bases from V and 1 from J; bases not matched to a gene: 5. Germline CDR1 SNHLY, CDR2 FYNNEI. There are 15 residues in the CDR3.

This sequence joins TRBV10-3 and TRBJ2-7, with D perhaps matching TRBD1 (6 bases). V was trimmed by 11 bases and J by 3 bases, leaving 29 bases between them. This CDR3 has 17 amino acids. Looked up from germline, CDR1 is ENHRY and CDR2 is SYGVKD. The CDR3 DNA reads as TGTGCCCCATTCTTTACCCCCACAGGACAGAGACTCTACGAGCAGTACTTC. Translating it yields CAPFFTPTGQRLYEQYF.

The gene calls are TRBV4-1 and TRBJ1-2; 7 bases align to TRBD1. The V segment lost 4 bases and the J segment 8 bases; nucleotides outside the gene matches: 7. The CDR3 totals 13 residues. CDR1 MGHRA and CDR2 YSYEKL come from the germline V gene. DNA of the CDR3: TGCGCCAGCAGCCCCCCGGACAGGCCGGGCTACACCTTC. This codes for CASSPPDRPGYTF.

CDR3 region: CASSRGPFTNEQFF. The DNA for the CDR3 is TGTGCCAGCAGCCGGGGACCCTTTACTAATGAGCAGTTCTTC. The chain recombines TRBV5-6 with TRBJ2-1; D tentatively fits TRBD1 or TRBD2 (5 bases each). This CDR3 is built from 14 residues. V lost 4 bases to trimming and J lost 7 bases, with 15 bases between them. Germline CDR1 reads SGHDT; CDR2 reads YYEEEE.

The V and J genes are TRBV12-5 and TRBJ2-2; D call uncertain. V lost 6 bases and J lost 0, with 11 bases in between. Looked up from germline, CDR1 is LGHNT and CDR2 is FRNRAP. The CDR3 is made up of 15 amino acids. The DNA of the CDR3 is TGTGCTAGTGGCGGCCCCAGGTCGAACACCGGGGAGCTGTTTTTT. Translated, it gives CASGGPRSNTGELFF.

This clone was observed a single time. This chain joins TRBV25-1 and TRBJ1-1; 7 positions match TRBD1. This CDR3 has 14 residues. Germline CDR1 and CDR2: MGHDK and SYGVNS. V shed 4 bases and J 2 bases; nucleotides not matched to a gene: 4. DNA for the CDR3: TGTGCCAGCAGTGCCTCAGGGGGAAACACTGAAGCTTTCTTT. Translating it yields CASSASGGNTEAFF.

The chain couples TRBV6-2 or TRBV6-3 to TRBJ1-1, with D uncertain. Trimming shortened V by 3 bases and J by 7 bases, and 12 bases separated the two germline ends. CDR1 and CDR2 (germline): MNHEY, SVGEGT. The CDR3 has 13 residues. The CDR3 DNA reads TGTGCCAGCAGTTATCCTACTTTAAATGAAGCTTTCTTT. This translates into CASSYPTLNEAFF.

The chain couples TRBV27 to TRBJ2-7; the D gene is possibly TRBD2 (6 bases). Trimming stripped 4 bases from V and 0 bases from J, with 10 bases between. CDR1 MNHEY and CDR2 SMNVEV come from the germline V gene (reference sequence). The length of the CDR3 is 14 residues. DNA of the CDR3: TGTGCCAGCAGTTACGGGACTGGCTCCTACGAGCAGTACTTC. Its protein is CASSYGTGSYEQYF.

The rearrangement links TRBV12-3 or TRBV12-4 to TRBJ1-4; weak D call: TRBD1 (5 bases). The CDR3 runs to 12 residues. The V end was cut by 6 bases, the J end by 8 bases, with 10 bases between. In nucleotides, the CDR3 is TGTGCCAGCAGAACGTGGGGCGAAAAACTGTTTTTT. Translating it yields CASRTWGEKLFF.